A selection of T cell receptor beta chains follows, all from one sample in a study of T cells in Graves' hyperthyroidism and ophthalmopathy. TCRdb passed the multiplex PCR reads through MiXCR, listing each CDR3 protein once. The sample lists a few hundred thousand distinct CDR3 sequences; around 19% were seen once. Source material: blood. These receptors were taken from a man aged 40-55 years with Graves' hyperthyroidism. Each CDR3 is given with its conserved first and last residue. The D gene is left open where the match is weak. Clone size appears in some rows only: once, few, many, or a class for an expanded clone.

abundance: .; d_gene: .; j_gene: TRBJ2-7; v_gene: TRBV28; CDR3aa: CASSRDKKPGSNNYEQYF; CDR3nt: TGTGCCAGCAGCCGAGACAAAAAACCCGGATCGAACAACTACGAGCAGTACTTC
abundance: many; d_gene: .; j_gene: TRBJ1-2; v_gene: TRBV6-1; CDR3aa: CASSQGRTVYNYGYTF; CDR3nt: TGTGCCAGCAGTCAAGGACGGACAGTATATAACTATGGCTACACCTTC
abundance: many; d_gene: .; j_gene: TRBJ2-7; v_gene: TRBV6-2/TRBV6-3; CDR3aa: CASSYARRAFGHEQYF; CDR3nt: TGTGCCAGCAGTTACGCGAGGCGGGCCTTTGGCCACGAGCAGTACTTC
abundance: many; d_gene: TRBD1; j_gene: TRBJ1-5; v_gene: TRBV30; CDR3aa: CAWGTGNNQPQHF; CDR3nt: TGTGCCTGGGGGACAGGGAACAATCAGCCCCAGCATTTT
abundance: many; d_gene: .; j_gene: TRBJ1-1; v_gene: TRBV5-8; CDR3aa: CASSSSREGKTEAFF; CDR3nt: TGTGCCAGCAGCTCAAGTCGGGAGGGTAAGACTGAAGCTTTCTTT
abundance: many; d_gene: TRBD1; j_gene: TRBJ2-1; v_gene: TRBV6-1; CDR3aa: CASIGTGGYEQFF; CDR3nt: TGTGCCAGTATCGGGACAGGGGGCTATGAGCAGTTCTTC
abundance: few; d_gene: .; j_gene: TRBJ2-5; v_gene: TRBV6-2/TRBV6-3; CDR3aa: CASSYGSRQETQYF; CDR3nt: TGTGCCAGCAGTTACGGGAGCAGACAAGAGACCCAGTACTTC
abundance: .; d_gene: TRBD1; j_gene: TRBJ2-7; v_gene: TRBV5-1; CDR3aa: CASSAQGVRDEQYF; CDR3nt: TGCGCCAGCAGCGCTCAGGGGGTGCGGGACGAGCAGTACTTC
abundance: .; d_gene: TRBD1; j_gene: TRBJ1-2; v_gene: TRBV18; CDR3aa: CASSPPTGTGPNGYTF; CDR3nt: TGTGCCAGCTCACCACCGACCGGGACAGGGCCTAATGGCTACACCTTC
abundance: .; d_gene: TRBD2; j_gene: TRBJ2-7; v_gene: TRBV10-3; CDR3aa: CAISEGLAGRSYEQYF; CDR3nt: TGTGCCATCAGTGAGGGACTAGCGGGGCGATCCTACGAGCAGTACTTC
abundance: many; d_gene: .; j_gene: TRBJ2-7; v_gene: TRBV6-1; CDR3aa: CASSDTRRQYF; CDR3nt: TGTGCCAGCAGTGACACCCGGCGGCAGTACTTC
abundance: many; d_gene: .; j_gene: TRBJ2-1; v_gene: TRBV28; CDR3aa: CASSLLYDREGEQFF; CDR3nt: TGTGCCAGCAGTTTATTATATGACAGGGAGGGTGAGCAGTTCTTC
abundance: .; d_gene: .; j_gene: TRBJ2-7; v_gene: TRBV6-2/TRBV6-3; CDR3aa: CASSKGQFDGQYF; CDR3nt: TGTGCCAGCAGTAAAGGACAGTTCGACGGGCAGTACTTC
abundance: many; d_gene: .; j_gene: TRBJ2-1; v_gene: TRBV7-2; CDR3aa: CASSPILAYNEQFF; CDR3nt: TGTGCCAGCAGTCCTATCCTAGCTTACAATGAGCAGTTCTTC
abundance: many; d_gene: TRBD1; j_gene: TRBJ1-4; v_gene: TRBV6-1; CDR3aa: CASDRDRGEKLFF; CDR3nt: TGTGCCAGCGACCGGGACAGGGGGGAGAAACTGTTTTTT
abundance: many; d_gene: TRBD1; j_gene: TRBJ2-1; v_gene: TRBV5-6; CDR3aa: CASSLAGTGDYNEQFF; CDR3nt: TGTGCCAGCAGCTTGGCCGGGACAGGAGACTACAATGAGCAGTTCTTC
abundance: many; d_gene: .; j_gene: TRBJ2-1; v_gene: TRBV20-1; CDR3aa: CSATFGVDNEQFF; CDR3nt: TGCAGTGCTACCTTTGGGGTCGACAATGAGCAGTTCTTC
abundance: .; d_gene: TRBD1; j_gene: TRBJ2-2; v_gene: TRBV6-4; CDR3aa: CASSTEQGISGELFF; CDR3nt: TGTGCCAGCAGTACGGAACAGGGGATTTCCGGGGAGCTGTTTTTT
abundance: many; d_gene: .; j_gene: TRBJ2-1; v_gene: TRBV11-2; CDR3aa: CASSLGRNNEQFF; CDR3nt: TGTGCCAGCAGCTTAGGTCGGAACAATGAGCAGTTCTTC
abundance: many; d_gene: .; j_gene: TRBJ1-6; v_gene: TRBV20-1; CDR3aa: CSARGRDGHNSPLHF; CDR3nt: TGCAGTGCTAGAGGACGGGATGGACATAATTCACCCCTCCACTTT
abundance: many; d_gene: .; j_gene: TRBJ2-3; v_gene: TRBV2; CDR3aa: CASTLDRLMQYF; CDR3nt: TGTGCCAGCACCCTAGACAGGTTAATGCAGTATTTT
abundance: .; d_gene: TRBD1; j_gene: TRBJ1-2; v_gene: TRBV30; CDR3aa: CAWSTLDRPYGYTF; CDR3nt: TGTGCCTGGAGCACTTTGGACAGGCCATATGGCTACACCTTC
abundance: many; d_gene: .; j_gene: TRBJ1-5; v_gene: TRBV24-1; CDR3aa: CATSDGSGNQPQHF; CDR3nt: TGTGCCACCAGTGATGGGTCAGGGAATCAGCCCCAGCATTTT
abundance: .; d_gene: TRBD1; j_gene: TRBJ2-6; v_gene: TRBV9; CDR3aa: CASSVWTGLGANVLTF; CDR3nt: TGTGCCAGCAGCGTTTGGACAGGGTTAGGGGCCAACGTCCTGACTTTC